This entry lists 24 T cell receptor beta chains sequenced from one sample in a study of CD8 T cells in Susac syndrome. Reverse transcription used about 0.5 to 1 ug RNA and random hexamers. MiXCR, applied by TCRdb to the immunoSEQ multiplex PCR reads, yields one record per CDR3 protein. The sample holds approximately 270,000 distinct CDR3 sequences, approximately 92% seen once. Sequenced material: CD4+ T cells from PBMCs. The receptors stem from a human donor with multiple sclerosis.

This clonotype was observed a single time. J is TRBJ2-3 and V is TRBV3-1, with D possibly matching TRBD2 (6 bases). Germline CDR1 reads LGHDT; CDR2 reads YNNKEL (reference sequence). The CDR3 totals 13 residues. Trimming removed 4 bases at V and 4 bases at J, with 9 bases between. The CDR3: CASSRGNADTQYF. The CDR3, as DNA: TGTGCCAGCAGCCGCGGGAACGCAGATACGCAGTATTTT.

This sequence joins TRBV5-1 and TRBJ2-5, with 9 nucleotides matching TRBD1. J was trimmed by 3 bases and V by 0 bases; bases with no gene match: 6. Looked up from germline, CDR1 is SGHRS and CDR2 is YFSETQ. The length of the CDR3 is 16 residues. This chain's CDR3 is CASSLAPGTGKETQYF. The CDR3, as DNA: TGCGCCAGCAGCTTGGCCCCCGGGACAGGGAAAGAGACCCAGTACTTC.

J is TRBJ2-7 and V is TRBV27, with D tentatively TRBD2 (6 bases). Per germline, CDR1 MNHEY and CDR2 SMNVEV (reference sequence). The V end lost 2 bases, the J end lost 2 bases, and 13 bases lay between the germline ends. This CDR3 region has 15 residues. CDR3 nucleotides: TGTGCCAGCAGTTTACGGGGGACCGGGCCCTACGAGCAGTACGTC. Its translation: CASSLRGTGPYEQYV.

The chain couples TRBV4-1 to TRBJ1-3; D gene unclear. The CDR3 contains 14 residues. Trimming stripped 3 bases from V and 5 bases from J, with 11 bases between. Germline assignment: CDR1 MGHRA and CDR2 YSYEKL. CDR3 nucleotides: TGCGCCAGCAGCCAGCCTGTTGGGCGAAACACCATATATTTT. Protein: CASSQPVGRNTIYF.

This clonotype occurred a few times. CDR3 coding DNA: TGTGCCAGCAGCCTCGGGCCTTCTTACGAGCAGTACGTC. Translation: CASSLGPSYEQYV. The chain recombines TRBV6-5 with TRBJ2-7, with D hard to call. V dropped 6 bases and J dropped 4 bases, with 13 bases sitting between them. Germline assignment: CDR1 MNHEY and CDR2 SVGAGI. The CDR3 consists of 13 residues.

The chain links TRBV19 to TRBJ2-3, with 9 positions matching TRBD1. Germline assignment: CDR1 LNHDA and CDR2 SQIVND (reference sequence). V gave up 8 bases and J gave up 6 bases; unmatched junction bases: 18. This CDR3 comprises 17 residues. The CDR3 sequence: CASGGRGQGKVTDTQYF. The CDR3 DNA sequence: TGTGCCAGTGGTGGGCGAGGACAGGGGAAGGTGACGGATACGCAGTATTTT.

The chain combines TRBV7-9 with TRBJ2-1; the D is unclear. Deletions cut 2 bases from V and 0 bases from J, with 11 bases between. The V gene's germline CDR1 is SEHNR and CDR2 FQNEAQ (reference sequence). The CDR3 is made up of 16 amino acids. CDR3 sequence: CASSLLAPSSYNEQFF. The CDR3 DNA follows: TGTGCCAGCAGCTTACTGGCGCCCAGCTCCTACAATGAGCAGTTCTTC. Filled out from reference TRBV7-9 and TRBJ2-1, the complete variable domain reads DTGVSQNPRHKITKRGQNVTFRCDPISEHNRLYWYRQTLGQGPEFLTYFQNEAQLEKSRLLSDRFSAERPKGSFSTLEIQRTEQGDSAMYLCASSLLAPSSYNEQFFGPGTRLTVL.

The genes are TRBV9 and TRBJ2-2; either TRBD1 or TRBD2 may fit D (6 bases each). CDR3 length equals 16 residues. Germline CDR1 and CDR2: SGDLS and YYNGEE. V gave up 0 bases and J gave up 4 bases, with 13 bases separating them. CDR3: CASSVDPGAVTGELFF. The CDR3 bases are TGTGCCAGCAGCGTAGATCCGGGGGCGGTCACCGGGGAGCTGTTTTTT.

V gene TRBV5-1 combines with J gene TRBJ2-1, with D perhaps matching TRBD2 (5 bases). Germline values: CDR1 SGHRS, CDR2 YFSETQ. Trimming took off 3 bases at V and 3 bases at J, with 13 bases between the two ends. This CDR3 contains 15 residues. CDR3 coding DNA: TGCGCCAGCAGCTCCGCCGGGATAGTCTACAATGAGCAGTTCTTC. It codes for CASSSAGIVYNEQFF.

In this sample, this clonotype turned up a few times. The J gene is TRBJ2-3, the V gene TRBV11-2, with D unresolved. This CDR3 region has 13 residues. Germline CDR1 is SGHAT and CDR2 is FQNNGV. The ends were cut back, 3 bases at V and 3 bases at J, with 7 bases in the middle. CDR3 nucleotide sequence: TGTGCCAGCAGCTTGAGAGGAACAGATACGCAGTATTTT. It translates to CASSLRGTDTQYF.

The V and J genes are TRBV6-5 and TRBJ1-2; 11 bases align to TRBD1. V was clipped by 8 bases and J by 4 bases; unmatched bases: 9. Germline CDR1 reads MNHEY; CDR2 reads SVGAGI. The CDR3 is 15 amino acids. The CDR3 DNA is TGTGCCAGCGGAAGGGGGGACAGGGGGACCTATGGCTACACCTTC. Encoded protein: CASGRGDRGTYGYTF.

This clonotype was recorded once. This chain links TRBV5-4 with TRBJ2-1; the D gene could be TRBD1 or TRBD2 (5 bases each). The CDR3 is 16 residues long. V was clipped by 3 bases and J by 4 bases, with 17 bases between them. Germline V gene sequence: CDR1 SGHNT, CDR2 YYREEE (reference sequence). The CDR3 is CASSSPQQDWYNEQFF. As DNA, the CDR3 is TGTGCCAGCAGCTCGCCACAACAGGACTGGTACAATGAGCAGTTCTTC.

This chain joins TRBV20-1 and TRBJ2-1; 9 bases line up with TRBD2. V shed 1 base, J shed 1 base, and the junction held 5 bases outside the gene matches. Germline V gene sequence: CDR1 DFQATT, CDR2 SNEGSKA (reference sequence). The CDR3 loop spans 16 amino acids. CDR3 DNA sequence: TGCAGTGCTAGAGCACTAGCGGGCCAATCCTACAATGAGCAGTTCTTC. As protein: CSARALAGQSYNEQFF.

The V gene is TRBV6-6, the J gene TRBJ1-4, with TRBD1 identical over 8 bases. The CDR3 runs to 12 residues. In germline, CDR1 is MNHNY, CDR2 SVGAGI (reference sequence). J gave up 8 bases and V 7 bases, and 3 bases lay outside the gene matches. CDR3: CASTRDREKLFF. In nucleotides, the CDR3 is TGTGCCAGCACCCGGGACAGGGAAAAACTGTTTTTT.

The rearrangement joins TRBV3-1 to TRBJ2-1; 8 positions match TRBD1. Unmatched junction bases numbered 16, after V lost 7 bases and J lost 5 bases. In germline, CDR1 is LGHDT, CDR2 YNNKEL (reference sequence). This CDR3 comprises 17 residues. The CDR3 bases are TGTGCCAGCACAGCGAGAAACGGACAGGGACTTAACAATGAGCAGTTCTTC. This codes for CASTARNGQGLNNEQFF.

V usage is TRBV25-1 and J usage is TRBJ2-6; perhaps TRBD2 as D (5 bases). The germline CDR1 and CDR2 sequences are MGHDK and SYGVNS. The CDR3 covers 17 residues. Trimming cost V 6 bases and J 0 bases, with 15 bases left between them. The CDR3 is CASSRGLSYSGANVLTF. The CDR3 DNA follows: TGTGCCAGCAGCCGCGGACTTTCATACTCTGGGGCCAACGTCCTGACTTTC.

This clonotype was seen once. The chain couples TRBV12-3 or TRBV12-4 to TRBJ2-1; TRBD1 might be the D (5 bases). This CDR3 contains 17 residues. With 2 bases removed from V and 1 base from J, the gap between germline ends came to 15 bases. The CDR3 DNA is TGTGCCAGCAGTTTAAGGGATTATAAGGGGTCCTACAATGAGCAGTTCTTC. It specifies CASSLRDYKGSYNEQFF.

CDR3 residues: CASSGRGVGKNIQYF. The CDR3 DNA sequence: TGTGCCAGCAGTGGCAGGGGCGTTGGTAAAAACATTCAGTACTTC. This chain links TRBV11-3 with TRBJ2-4, with D maybe TRBD1 (6 bases). The CDR3 is made up of 15 amino acids. The germline V and J ends were trimmed by 6 bases and 4 bases, with 16 bases remaining between them. Per germline, CDR1 SGHNT and CDR2 YENEEA.

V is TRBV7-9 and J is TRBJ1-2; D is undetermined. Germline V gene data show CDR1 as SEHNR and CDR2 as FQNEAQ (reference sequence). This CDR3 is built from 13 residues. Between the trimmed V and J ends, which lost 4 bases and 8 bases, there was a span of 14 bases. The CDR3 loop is CASSSPLGRGYTF. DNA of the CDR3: TGTGCCAGCAGCTCCCCCTTGGGTCGAGGCTACACCTTC.

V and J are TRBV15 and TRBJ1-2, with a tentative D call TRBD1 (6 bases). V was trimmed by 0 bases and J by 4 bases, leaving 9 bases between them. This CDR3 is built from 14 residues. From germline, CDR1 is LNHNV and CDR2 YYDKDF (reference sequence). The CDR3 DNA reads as TGTGCCACCAGCAGAGATCGGACAGCCTATGGCTACACCTTC. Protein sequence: CATSRDRTAYGYTF.

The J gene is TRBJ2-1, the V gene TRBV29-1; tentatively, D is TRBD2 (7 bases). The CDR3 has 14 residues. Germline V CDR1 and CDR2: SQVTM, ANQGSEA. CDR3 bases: TGCGGCGGGATAGGGGGAGGGCGGGGTGATGAGCAGTTCTTC. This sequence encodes CGGIGGGRGDEQFF.

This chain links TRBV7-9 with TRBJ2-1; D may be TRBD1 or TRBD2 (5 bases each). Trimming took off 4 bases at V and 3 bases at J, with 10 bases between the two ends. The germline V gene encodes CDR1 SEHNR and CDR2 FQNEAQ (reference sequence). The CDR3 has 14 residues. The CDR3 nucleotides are TGTGCCAGCAGCTCTCCGGGACGCTACAATGAGCAGTTCTTC. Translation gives CASSSPGRYNEQFF.

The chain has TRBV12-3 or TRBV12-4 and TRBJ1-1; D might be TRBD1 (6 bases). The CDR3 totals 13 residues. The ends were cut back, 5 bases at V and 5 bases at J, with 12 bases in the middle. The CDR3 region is CASSPWGATEAFF. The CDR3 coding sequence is TGTGCCAGCAGTCCGTGGGGGGCGACTGAAGCTTTCTTT.

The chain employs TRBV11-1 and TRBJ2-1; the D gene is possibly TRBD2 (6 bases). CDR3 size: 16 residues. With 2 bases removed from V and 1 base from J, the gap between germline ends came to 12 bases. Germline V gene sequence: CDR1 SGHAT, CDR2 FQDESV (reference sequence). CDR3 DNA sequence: TGTGCCAGCAGCTTATCTCTCCTAGCGTCCTACAATGAGCAGTTCTTC. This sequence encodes CASSLSLLASYNEQFF.